These 20 T cell receptor beta chains share one sample of origin, sequenced in a study of neurological immune-mediated disorders. TCRdb re-called the 5' RACE reads through MiXCR, storing one row per CDR3 protein. The sample has roughly 50,000 distinct CDR3 sequences, 10% to 15% seen once. Time point reported: longitudinal time-point 3. Specimen: PBMCs. These receptors were collected from a male donor with HTLV-1-associated myelopathy (HAM/TSP).

This clonotype was observed at least ten times. The V and J genes are TRBV2 and TRBJ1-5; tentatively, D is TRBD1 (5 bases). CDR1 is SNHLY and CDR2 is FYNNEI in the germline V gene. V gave up 2 bases and J gave up 5 bases, with 13 bases separating them. The CDR3 totals 15 residues. Here the CDR3 reads CASSEFSQGDQPQHF. The CDR3 DNA is TGTGCCAGCAGTGAATTTAGTCAGGGTGATCAGCCCCAGCATTTT. The whole variable domain, filled in from reference TRBV2 and TRBJ1-5, reads EPEVTQTPSHQVTQMGQEVILRCVPISNHLYFYWYRQILGQKVEFLVSFYNNEISEKSEIFDDQFSVERPDGSNFTLKIRSTKLEDSAMYFCASSEFSQGDQPQHFGDGTRLSIL.

This clonotype was recorded at least ten times. The chain links TRBV7-8 to TRBJ2-1, with D unresolved. Trimming took off 5 bases at V and 8 bases at J, with 10 bases between the two ends. This CDR3 has 12 residues. Germline CDR1 SGHVS, CDR2 FQNEAQ. The CDR3 nucleotides read TGTGCCAGCAGCGAAATAGGCGATGAGCAGTTCTTC. Translating it yields CASSEIGDEQFF.

This clonotype was counted at least ten times. The chain joins TRBV5-4 to TRBJ2-5, with D unresolved. The germline gives CDR1 SGHNT, CDR2 YYREEE (reference sequence). This CDR3 contains 13 residues. V gave up 4 bases and J gave up 4 bases, with 11 bases separating them. As DNA, the CDR3 is TGTGCCAGCAGCCCCAACATGGTAGAGACCCAGTACTTC. The encoded protein is CASSPNMVETQYF.

This clonotype showed up many times. The CDR3 region has the DNA TGCGCCAGCAGTATTGGTAGCTCTGCTGATACGCAGTATTTT. This codes for CASSIGSSADTQYF. J is TRBJ2-3 and V is TRBV10-1; the D is unclear. The ends were cut back, 5 bases at V and 6 bases at J, with 15 bases in the middle. There are 14 residues in the CDR3. Germline loops: CDR1 WNHNN, CDR2 SYGVQD (reference sequence).

This clonotype was seen at least ten times. The chain recombines TRBV11-2 with TRBJ2-5; D not resolved. The germline V gene encodes CDR1 SGHAT and CDR2 FQNNGV. CDR3 length: 14 residues. Trimming shortened V by 0 bases and J by 2 bases, and 7 bases separated the two germline ends. CDR3 sequence reads: CASSLEPLQETQYF. As DNA, the CDR3 is TGTGCCAGCAGCTTAGAACCACTTCAAGAGACCCAGTACTTC.

The table lists this clonotype with many counts. The chain joins TRBV4-3 to TRBJ2-5; D is unresolved. The V end was cut by 1 base, the J end by 4 bases, with 7 bases between. Germline CDR1 and CDR2: LGHNA and YSLEER. CDR3 length equals 13 residues. CDR3 region: CASSQAARETQYF. The CDR3 coding sequence is TGCGCCAGCAGCCAAGCTGCGCGAGAGACCCAGTACTTC.

This clonotype was counted at least ten times. The chain is built from TRBV6-6 and TRBJ1-4; 8 bases are a match to TRBD1. The V segment lost 4 bases and the J segment 4 bases; nucleotides outside the gene matches: 5. Germline values: CDR1 MNHNY, CDR2 SVGAGI (reference sequence). CDR3 length: 15 amino acids. The CDR3 loop reads CASSSRDRLNEKLFF. In DNA form, the CDR3 reads TGTGCCAGCAGTTCAAGGGACAGGCTTAATGAAAAACTGTTTTTT.

This clonotype was counted at least ten times. The DNA for the CDR3 is TGCAGCGTTGACAACAGCCCCTCTTTGGATCGGTTCTTC. Translated: CSVDNSPSLDRFF. The gene calls are TRBV29-1 and TRBJ2-1, with D hard to call. V lost 3 bases, J lost 15 bases, and 21 bases lay in between. Germline V gene sequence: CDR1 SQVTM, CDR2 ANQGSEA. The CDR3 length is 13 residues.

This clonotype was picked up many times. The chain uses TRBV29-1 and TRBJ2-7; the match to TRBD1 covers 10 bases. The CDR3 length is 15 residues. Germline-derived CDR1 and CDR2 are SQVTM and ANQGSEA. V trimming: 1 base; J trimming: 3 bases; junction bases outside the gene matches: 6. CDR3 in DNA: TGCAGCGTTGAAGTTCGGGGACAGGGGCTCTACGAGCAGTACTTC. As protein: CSVEVRGQGLYEQYF.

The sample holds a few counts of this clonotype. Its ends do not fully match the called genes, so a read error is possible. This rearrangement joins TRBV28 to TRBJ2-2, with unresolved D. There are 12 residues in the CDR3. Germline V gene lookup returns CDR1 MDHEN and CDR2 SYDVKM. The chain's CDR3 is CVVFPHTRELFF. For the CDR3, the DNA is TGTGTCGTCTTTCCGCACACCAGGGAGCTGTTTTTT.

This clonotype came up many times. The chain couples TRBV2 to TRBJ1-5; perhaps TRBD1 as D (5 bases). V was clipped by 6 bases and J by 7 bases, with 13 bases between them. This CDR3 spans 13 amino acids. The germline gives CDR1 SNHLY, CDR2 FYNNEI. CDR3 DNA sequence: TGTGCCAGCAGCTCAGGGTTGTGGCAGCCCCAGCATTTT. It encodes CASSSGLWQPQHF.

The chain links TRBV6-1 to TRBJ2-1; D call uncertain. Germline CDR1 MNHNS, CDR2 SASEGT. The CDR3 has 12 residues. V lost 10 bases and J lost 0, with 7 bases in between. The CDR3 nucleotides read TGTGCCACCTGGGACTCCTACAATGAGCAGTTCTTC. The encoded protein is CATWDSYNEQFF.

This clonotype ranks as medium-sized. This chain joins TRBV25-1 and TRBJ1-1, with 8 bases identical to TRBD1. J lost 8 bases, V lost 3 bases, and 5 bases had no gene match. CDR3 size: 13 residues. Per the germline V gene, CDR1 is MGHDK and CDR2 is SYGVNS. CDR3 in DNA: TGTGCCAGCAGTGACCAGAGACAGGGGGAAGCTTTCTTT. This sequence encodes CASSDQRQGEAFF.

This clonotype occurred many times. CDR3 sequence (DNA): TGCAGTGCTATAACAGGGAGGGGAGCTGAAGCTTTCTTT. Protein product: CSAITGRGAEAFF. The genes are TRBV20-1 and TRBJ1-1; D perhaps matches TRBD1 (6 bases). The CDR3 consists of 13 residues. Per the germline V gene, CDR1 is DFQATT and CDR2 is SNEGSKA (reference sequence). V shed 4 bases and J shed 6 bases, with 15 bases lying between them.

The table lists this clonotype with many counts. The rearrangement links TRBV29-1 to TRBJ2-7, with a tentative D call TRBD1 (5 bases). Germline V gene lookup returns CDR1 SQVTM and CDR2 ANQGSEA. The V gene lost 3 bases and the J gene lost 1 base, with 10 bases spanning the gap. CDR3 length equals 13 residues. The CDR3 loop is CSVESTASYEQYF. DNA for the CDR3: TGCAGCGTTGAGTCGACAGCATCCTACGAGCAGTACTTC.

This clonotype was seen many times. CDR3 DNA sequence: TGCAGCGTTGTCTCCCGAGGAGAAAAACTGTTTTTT. It codes for CSVVSRGEKLFF. V usage is TRBV29-1 and J usage is TRBJ1-4; D not resolved. This CDR3 is built from 12 residues. Trimming removed 4 bases at V and 8 bases at J, with 11 bases between. Germline CDR1 SQVTM, CDR2 ANQGSEA.

There are many counts of this clonotype. This rearrangement joins TRBV7-8 to TRBJ2-3; 8 nucleotides agree with TRBD1. The V gene's germline CDR1 is SGHVS and CDR2 FQNEAQ. The CDR3 sequence is 14 residues long. The V gene end was trimmed by 4 bases and the J gene end by 7 bases; junction bases not matched to a gene: 7. CDR3 bases: TGTGCCAGCAGCTGGACAGGGACACGCAATACGCAGTATTTT. Protein: CASSWTGTRNTQYF.

This clonotype was found many times. The rearrangement uses TRBV7-3 and TRBJ1-2, with D possibly being TRBD1 (5 bases). Germline assignment: CDR1 SGHTA and CDR2 FQGTGA. V dropped 5 bases and J dropped 7 bases, with 20 bases sitting between them. This CDR3 is built from 15 residues. The CDR3 nucleotides read TGTGCCAGCAGCGAAAGGGGCCAGGGCGCAAGTGGCTACACCTTC. As protein: CASSERGQGASGYTF.

This clonotype was found many times. The gene calls are TRBV5-1 and TRBJ2-5; a weak D match, TRBD1 (6 bases). The CDR3 has 15 residues. CDR1 is SGHRS and CDR2 is YFSETQ in the germline V gene. The ends were cut back, 3 bases at V and 2 bases at J, with 14 bases in the middle. This CDR3 reads CASSSQDRIQETQYF. CDR3 nucleotide sequence: TGCGCCAGCAGCTCCCAGGACAGAATACAAGAGACCCAGTACTTC.

This clonotype has a count of ten or more. The chain links TRBV7-2 to TRBJ2-3; D is perhaps TRBD1 or TRBD2 (5 bases each). Germline CDR1 is SGHTA and CDR2 is FQGNSA. This CDR3 is built from 15 residues. V lost 2 bases, J lost 1 base, and 10 bases lay in between. DNA of the CDR3: TGTGCCAGCAGCTTACGTAGAGGGGGCACAGATACGCAGTATTTT. It encodes CASSLRRGGTDTQYF. The full variable domain, in which reference TRBV7-2 and TRBJ2-3 provide the parts outside the CDR3, is GAGVSQSPSNKVTEKGKDVELRCDPISGHTALYWYRQSLGQGLEFLIYFQGNSAPDKSGLPSDRFSAERTGGSVSTLTIQRTQQEDSAVYLCASSLRRGGTDTQYFGPGTRLTVL.